The 8 T cell receptor beta chains in this list originate from one sample, sequenced in a study of blood T cell repertoires in COVID-19. Clones were read by immunoSEQ multiplex PCR, and TCRdb kept only the in-frame ones, dropping some. This sample yields some 190,000 clones, of which more than 75% are seen a single time; 3.5% to 4.5% belongs to the top ten. Material for sequencing was peripheral blood. The source of these receptors is a human donor in a cohort sampled during active COVID-19.

The CDR3 spells CASSESGQTNSPLHF. CDR3 nucleotide sequence: TGTGCCAGCAGTGAATCGGGACAGACTAATTCACCCCTCCACTTT. The genes are TRBV2 and TRBJ1-6; TRBD1 aligns across 7 bases. The V segment lost 2 bases and the J segment 6 bases; nucleotides outside the gene matches: 4. The CDR3 has 15 residues. Germline CDR1 SNHLY, CDR2 FYNNEI.

The rearrangement joins TRBV30 to TRBJ2-4; TRBD2 matches at 16 bases. V gave up 3 bases and J gave up 6 bases; unmatched junction bases: 8. Germline assignment: CDR1 GTSNPN and CDR2 SVGIG (reference sequence). This CDR3 contains 17 residues. The CDR3 region has the DNA TGTGCCTGGAGCGCGGGACTAGCGGGAGGGCCGGGAAACATTCAGTACTTC. Its translation is CAWSAGLAGGPGNIQYF.

The chain has TRBV30 and TRBJ1-1, with D uncertain. From germline, CDR1 is GTSNPN and CDR2 SVGIG (reference sequence). The ends were cut back, 0 bases at V and 1 base at J, with 6 bases in the middle. The CDR3 sequence is 13 residues long. The CDR3 protein is CAWSVAGNTEAFF. DNA for the CDR3: TGTGCCTGGAGTGTCGCCGGGAACACTGAAGCTTTCTTT.

The chain carries TRBV7-9 and TRBJ2-7, with 10 bases matching TRBD1. The ends lost 4 bases at V and 3 bases at J; junction bases unmatched: 3. The CDR3 contains 14 residues. Germline assignment: CDR1 SEHNR and CDR2 FQNEAQ (reference sequence). CDR3 amino acids: CASSSRTGGYEQYF. The CDR3 DNA follows: TGTGCCAGCAGCTCAAGGACAGGGGGCTACGAGCAGTACTTC.

This clone was seen only once. This chain connects TRBV24-1 to TRBJ1-5; possible D gene TRBD1, 5 bases. V lost 8 bases and J 3 bases, leaving 10 bases between the germline ends. The CDR3 has 13 amino acids. Germline values: CDR1 KGHDR, CDR2 SFDVKD. CDR3 in DNA: TGTGCCACCAATAAGGGGATCAATCAGCCCCAGCATTTT. Its protein product is CATNKGINQPQHF.

The chain combines TRBV4-3 with TRBJ1-3; 8 bases are a match to TRBD1. CDR1 is LGHNA and CDR2 is YSLEER in the germline V gene. With V trimmed by 0 bases and J by 3 bases, 10 bases remained unmatched. This CDR3 has 18 residues. The CDR3 DNA sequence: TGCGCCAGCAGCCAAGATACCCTGCGACAGGGGAATGGAAACACCATATATTTT. This gives the protein CASSQDTLRQGNGNTIYF.

This chain connects TRBV7-9 to TRBJ2-7; D is perhaps TRBD2 (6 bases). The CDR3 runs 12 residues. In germline, CDR1 is SEHNR, CDR2 FQNEAQ (reference sequence). The ends were cut back, 2 bases at V and 5 bases at J, with 7 bases in the middle. The CDR3 region is CASSLRRDEQYF. CDR3 bases: TGTGCCAGCAGCTTACGGAGGGACGAGCAGTACTTC.

The DNA of the CDR3 is TGTGCCAGCAGAAGACCCTCAGGACAGGGGGACAACGAGCAGTACTTC. Translating it yields CASRRPSGQGDNEQYF. This chain joins TRBV6-6 and TRBJ2-7; 10 positions agree with TRBD1. This CDR3 is 16 amino acids long. Per germline, CDR1 MNHNY and CDR2 SVGAGI (reference sequence). The V gene end was trimmed by 6 bases and the J gene end by 5 bases; junction bases not matched to a gene: 13.